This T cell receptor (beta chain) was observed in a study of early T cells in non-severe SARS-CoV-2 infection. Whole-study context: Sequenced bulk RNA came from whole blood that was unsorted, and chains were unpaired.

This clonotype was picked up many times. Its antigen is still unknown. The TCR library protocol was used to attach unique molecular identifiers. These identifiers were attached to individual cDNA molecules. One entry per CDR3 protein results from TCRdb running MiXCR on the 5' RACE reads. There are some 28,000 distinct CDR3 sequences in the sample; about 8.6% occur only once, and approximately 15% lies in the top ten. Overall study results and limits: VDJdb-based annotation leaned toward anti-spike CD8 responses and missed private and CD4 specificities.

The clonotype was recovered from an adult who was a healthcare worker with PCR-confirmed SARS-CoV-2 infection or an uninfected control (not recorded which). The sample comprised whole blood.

CDR3 nucleotide sequence: TGTGCCATCAGTGCTGGGACTAACAGGGTCGGAAACACCATATATTTT. Translating it yields CAISAGTNRVGNTIYF. This chain uses TRBV10-3 with TRBJ1-3; D may be TRBD1 (6 bases). The CDR3 runs 16 residues. Germline CDR1 is ENHRY and CDR2 is SYGVKD. Trimming removed 4 bases at V and 4 bases at J, with 17 bases between.